A selection of T cell receptor beta chains follows, all from one sample in a study of T cell repertoires in cytomegalovirus infection. TCRdb recomputed calls from the reads with MiXCR, one row per CDR3 protein. Seen here are 150,000 to 200,000 distinct CDR3 sequences, 13% to 15% observed once, and the top ten hold over 25%. Sequenced sample: PBMCs. These receptors originate from a human donor in good health (CMV status not recorded). Some clones in this sample may be carry-over from other donors' samples. Each CDR3 is given with its conserved first and last residue. Fields, in order: clone size, V gene, D gene, J gene, CDR3 protein, CDR3 DNA. The D gene is left open where the match is weak. Clone size is not always given. Where it is, it says once, few, many or a class for expanded clones.

NA	TRBV29-1	NA	TRBJ2-2	CSASRAGELFF	TGCAGCGCCTCACGGGCCGGGGAGCTGTTTTTT
NA	TRBV28	NA	TRBJ2-1	CASSSTWVRGGEQFF	TGTGCCAGCAGCTCTACCTGGGTAAGAGGTGGTGAGCAGTTCTTC
NA	TRBV6-2/TRBV6-3	TRBD2	TRBJ2-2	CASSPGLAGGSAGELFF	TGTGCCAGCAGTCCGGGACTAGCGGGAGGGTCTGCCGGGGAGCTGTTTTTT
few	TRBV29-1	NA	TRBJ2-6	CSVVILLGGANVLTF	TGCAGCGTTGTTATCCTTCTCGGGGGGGCCAACGTCCTGACTTTC
NA	TRBV14	TRBD1	TRBJ1-3	CASSQGQANTIYF	TGTGCCAGCAGCCAGGGACAGGCGAACACCATATATTTT
many	TRBV7-8	TRBD1	TRBJ1-1	CASSHGTGFNTEAFF	TGTGCCAGCAGCCACGGGACAGGCTTTAACACTGAAGCTTTCTTT
many	TRBV24-1	NA	TRBJ2-1	CATSAPPGGNEQFF	TGTGCCACCAGTGCCCCTCCCGGAGGGAATGAGCAGTTCTTC
few	TRBV7-9	NA	TRBJ2-7	CASSFVDRSYEQYF	TGTGCCAGCAGCTTCGTTGACAGGTCCTACGAGCAGTACTTC
NA	TRBV7-2	NA	TRBJ2-7	CASSLNFGEQYF	TGTGCCAGCAGCTTAAATTTCGGAGAGCAGTACTTC
few	TRBV4-3	TRBD1	TRBJ2-6	CASSQGTGLGSGANVLTF	TGCGCCAGCAGCCAAGGGACAGGGCTGGGCTCTGGGGCCAACGTCCTGACTTTC
few	TRBV7-3	NA	TRBJ2-5	CASSLKVEETQYF	TGTGCCAGCAGCTTAAAGGTGGAAGAGACCCAGTACTTC
NA	TRBV4-3	NA	TRBJ2-1	CASSQGPAGVRRGGNEQFF	TGCGCCAGCAGCCAAGGTCCCGCGGGAGTCAGGAGGGGGGGGAATGAGCAGTTCTTC
many	TRBV11-2	NA	TRBJ2-1	CASSSLTHYNEQFF	TGTGCCAGCAGCTCCCTGACCCACTACAATGAGCAGTTCTTC
many	TRBV19	NA	TRBJ2-1	CASSREGTVRGDEQFF	TGTGCCAGTAGTCGGGAAGGGACCGTCCGGGGAGATGAGCAGTTCTTC
NA	TRBV20-1	TRBD2	TRBJ2-3	CSAGGGNTDTQYF	TGCAGTGCCGGGGGAGGGAACACAGATACGCAGTATTTT
many	TRBV29-1	NA	TRBJ1-3	CSVEDRRQSSGNTIYF	TGCAGCGTTGAAGACAGGCGCCAAAGCTCTGGAAACACCATATATTTT
few	TRBV6-2/TRBV6-3	TRBD1	TRBJ2-7	CASSYPRDRGTYEQYF	TGTGCCAGCAGCTACCCACGGGACAGAGGGACCTACGAGCAGTACTTC
few	TRBV4-1	NA	TRBJ2-2	CASSLQGANTGELFF	TGCGCCAGCAGCCTTCAGGGAGCGAACACCGGGGAGCTGTTTTTT
NA	TRBV29-1	NA	TRBJ2-1	CSVASGFPQNEQFF	TGCAGCGTTGCTTCGGGGTTCCCCCAAAATGAGCAGTTCTTC
many	TRBV6-2/TRBV6-3	TRBD1	TRBJ2-6	CASSYRTGGTGANVLTF	TGTGCCAGCAGTTATCGGACAGGGGGCACTGGGGCCAACGTCCTGACTTTC
few	TRBV28	NA	TRBJ1-2	CASGVGNYGYTF	TGTGCCAGCGGGGTGGGGAACTATGGCTACACCTTC
many	TRBV7-8	TRBD2	TRBJ2-1	CASSRRLAGEVIDEQFF	TGTGCCAGCAGCCGCAGGCTAGCGGGGGAGGTAATCGATGAGCAGTTCTTC
few	TRBV29-1	NA	TRBJ2-3	CSVRGGADTQYF	TGCAGCGTCCGCGGCGGGGCAGATACGCAGTATTTT
NA	TRBV20-1	NA	TRBJ2-3	CSASIGLAGTDTQYF	TGCAGTGCTAGTATAGGTCTCGCCGGCACAGATACGCAGTATTTT
few	TRBV6-2/TRBV6-3	NA	TRBJ1-5	CASRLDRFSNQPQHF	TGTGCCAGCAGACTGGACAGATTTAGCAATCAGCCCCAGCATTTT
NA	TRBV20-1	TRBD2	TRBJ2-7	CSARTSGISYYEQYF	TGCAGTGCTCGGACTAGCGGGATTTCGTATTACGAGCAGTACTTC
NA	TRBV20-1	NA	TRBJ1-1	CSVLQGNTEAFF	TGCAGTGTGTTACAGGGGAACACTGAAGCTTTCTTT
NA	TRBV28	NA	TRBJ1-2	CASSFMNYGYTF	TGTGCCAGCAGTTTTATGAACTATGGCTACACCTTC
many	TRBV7-3	NA	TRBJ2-2	CASSQGLGGELFF	TGTGCCAGCAGCCAGGGGTTGGGCGGGGAGCTGTTTTTT
NA	TRBV4-1	TRBD1	TRBJ1-6	CASSQDPGQENSPLHF	TGCGCCAGCAGCCAAGACCCGGGACAGGAGAATTCACCCCTCCACTTT
NA	TRBV20-1	TRBD1	TRBJ1-4	CSARARTGLNEKLFF	TGCAGTGCTAGAGCTCGGACAGGCCTTAATGAAAAACTGTTTTTT
NA	TRBV29-1	TRBD1	TRBJ2-7	CSVWTGGHEQYF	TGCAGCGTTTGGACAGGGGGCCACGAGCAGTACTTC
few	TRBV12-3/TRBV12-4	NA	TRBJ2-2	CASNPDGAGGELFF	TGTGCCAGCAATCCCGACGGGGCGGGCGGGGAGCTGTTTTTT
NA	TRBV29-1	NA	TRBJ2-1	CSVDGAPEDEQFF	TGCAGCGTTGATGGGGCCCCCGAGGATGAGCAGTTCTTC
many	TRBV11-2	NA	TRBJ2-2	CASSPSWLLTDANTGELFF	TGTGCCAGCAGCCCATCGTGGCTCTTGACAGACGCGAACACCGGGGAGCTGTTTTTT
few	TRBV7-9	NA	TRBJ1-4	CASSLRGAGLPEKLFF	TGTGCCAGCAGCTTACGGGGGGCTGGCCTTCCTGAAAAACTGTTTTTT
NA	TRBV12-3/TRBV12-4	NA	TRBJ1-6	CASSTKSSYNSPLHF	TGTGCCAGCAGTACCAAGAGCTCCTATAATTCACCCCTCCACTTT
few	TRBV7-9	NA	TRBJ1-5	CASSLTSNQPQHF	TGTGCCAGCAGCTTAACTAGCAATCAGCCCCAGCATTTT
many	TRBV18	TRBD1	TRBJ1-2	CASSMDRGYGYTF	TGTGCCAGCTCAATGGACAGGGGCTATGGCTACACCTTC
NA	TRBV12-3/TRBV12-4	NA	TRBJ2-7	CASSSQGLGEQYF	TGTGCCAGCAGTTCCCAGGGCCTAGGCGAGCAGTACTTC
NA	TRBV20-1	NA	TRBJ1-3	CSARYGDTTIYF	TGCAGTGCTAGATACGGGGATACCACCATATATTTT
many	TRBV20-1	TRBD2	TRBJ2-2	CSASMLAGPYTGELFF	TGCAGTGCTAGTATGCTAGCGGGACCCTACACCGGGGAGCTGTTTTTT
many	TRBV5-4	TRBD2	TRBJ2-3	CASSLVSGVVGADTQYF	TGTGCCAGCAGCTTGGTTAGCGGGGTCGTCGGCGCAGATACGCAGTATTTT
many	TRBV12-3/TRBV12-4	NA	TRBJ1-6	CASSLATTINSPLHF	TGTGCCAGCAGTTTAGCGACAACTATAAATTCACCCCTCCACTTT